What follows is one T cell receptor (beta chain) and its context. This record belongs to a study of blood T cell repertoires in COVID-19. The wider study: Sample material is recorded as cDNA or gDNA derived from T cells, B-cell-depleted T cells, or PBMCs.

Only in-frame clones appear in the TCRdb table, and some are missing; sequencing was by immunoSEQ multiplex PCR. This sample has about 78,000 clones; approximately 86% occur once, and the top ten carry about 5%. V gave up 3 bases and J gave up 0 bases, with 8 bases separating them. This CDR3 spans 14 amino acids. Looked up from germline, CDR1 is GTSNPN and CDR2 is SVGIG (reference sequence). The sample was peripheral blood. The sequence was obtained from a man aged 45-65 years with active or convalescent COVID-19. The J gene is TRBJ2-2, the V gene TRBV30; D unclear. In DNA form, the CDR3 reads TGTGCCTGGAGACCAGGATCGAACACCGGGGAGCTGTTTTTT. Its protein product is CAWRPGSNTGELFF.